This T cell receptor (beta chain) was observed in a study of human T cells and chemical hapten exposure. Study context: From small differences in pooled library volume came most of the variation in per-sample TCR yields.

Unique molecular identifiers were affixed to discrete cDNA molecules within the library. In the original workflow: The median was roughly 91,000 TCRs per sample, ranging about 20,000 to 690,600. Using its own MiXCR run on the RACE reads, TCRdb lists one record per CDR3 protein. The V and J calls come from TCRdb's annotation, not from the publication. The sample carries roughly 100,000 distinct CDR3 sequences, about 8.8% recorded once. Described time point: healthy volunteer bleed at 2 weeks. Unfractionated whole blood served as the source for total RNA extraction. The germline gives CDR1 MDHEN, CDR2 SYDVKM. The CDR3 is 20 amino acids. Trimming stripped 6 bases from V and 1 base from J, with 25 bases between.

Sequencing was carried out using whole blood. The TCR was taken from a female donor in good health. Some clones in this sample may be carry-over from other donors' samples. The chain carries TRBV28 and TRBJ2-6; perhaps TRBD1 as D (5 bases). DNA for the CDR3: TGTGCCAGCAGCCCTAGGGAAGGGGCCCTTAAACGTTCTGGGGCCAACGTCCTGACTTTC. It is translated as CASSPREGALKRSGANVLTF.